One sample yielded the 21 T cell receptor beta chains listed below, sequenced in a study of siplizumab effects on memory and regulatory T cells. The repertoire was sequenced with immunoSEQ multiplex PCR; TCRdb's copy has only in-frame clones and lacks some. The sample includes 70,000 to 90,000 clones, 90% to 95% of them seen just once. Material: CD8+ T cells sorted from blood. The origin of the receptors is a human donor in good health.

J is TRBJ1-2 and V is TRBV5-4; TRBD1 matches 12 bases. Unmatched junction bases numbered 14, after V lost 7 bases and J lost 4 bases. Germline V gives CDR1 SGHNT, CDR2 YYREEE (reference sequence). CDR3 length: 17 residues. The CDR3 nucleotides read TGTGCCAGCGCATTCGAAGGGACAGGGGGCATACTCTATGGCTACACCTTC. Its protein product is CASAFEGTGGILYGYTF. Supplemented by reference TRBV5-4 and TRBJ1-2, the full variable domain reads ETGVTQSPTHLIKTRGQQVTLRCSSQSGHNTVSWYQQALGQGPQFIFQYYREEENGRGNFPPRFSGLQFPNYSSELNVNALELDDSALYLCASAFEGTGGILYGYTFGSGTRLTVV.

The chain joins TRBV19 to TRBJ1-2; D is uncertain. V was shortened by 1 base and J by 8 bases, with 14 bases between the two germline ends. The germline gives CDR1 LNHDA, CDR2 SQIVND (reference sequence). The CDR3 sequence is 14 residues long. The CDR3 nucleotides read TGTGCCAGTAGTATAGTGCCCGCGATGGGGGGCTACACCTTC. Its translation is CASSIVPAMGGYTF.

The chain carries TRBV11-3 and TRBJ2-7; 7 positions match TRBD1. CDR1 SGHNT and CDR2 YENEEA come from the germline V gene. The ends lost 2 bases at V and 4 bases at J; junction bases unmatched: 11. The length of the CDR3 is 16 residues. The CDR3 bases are TGTGCCAGCAGCTTACAGGCCCACAGGGGATTGTACGAGCAGTACTTC. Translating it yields CASSLQAHRGLYEQYF.

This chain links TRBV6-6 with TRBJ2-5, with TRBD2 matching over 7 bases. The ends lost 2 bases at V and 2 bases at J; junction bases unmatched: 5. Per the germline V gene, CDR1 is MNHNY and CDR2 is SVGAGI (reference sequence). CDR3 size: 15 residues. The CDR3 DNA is TGTGCCAGCAGTTACACGGGGGGAGGGCAAGAGACCCAGTACTTC. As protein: CASSYTGGGQETQYF.

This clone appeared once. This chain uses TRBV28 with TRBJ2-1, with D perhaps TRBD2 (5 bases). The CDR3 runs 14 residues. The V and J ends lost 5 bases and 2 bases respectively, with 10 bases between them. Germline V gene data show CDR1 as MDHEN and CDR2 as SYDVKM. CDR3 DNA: TGTGCCAGCAGTCCGAGGGTGACCTACAATGAGCAGTTCTTC. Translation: CASSPRVTYNEQFF.

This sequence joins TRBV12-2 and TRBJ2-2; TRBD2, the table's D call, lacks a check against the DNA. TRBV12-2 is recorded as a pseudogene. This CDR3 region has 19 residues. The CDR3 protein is CASRLRRASGGHWTGELFF. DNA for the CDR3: TGTGCAAGTCGCTTAAGGAGGGCTAGCGGGGGCCATTGGACCGGGGAGCTGTTTTTT.

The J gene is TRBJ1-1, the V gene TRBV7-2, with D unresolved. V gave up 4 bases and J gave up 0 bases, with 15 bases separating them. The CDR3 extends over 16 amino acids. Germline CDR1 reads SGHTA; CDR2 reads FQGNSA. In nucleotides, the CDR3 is TGTGCCAGCAGCTCGCCATTCTCCCAAATGAACACTGAAGCTTTCTTT. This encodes CASSSPFSQMNTEAFF. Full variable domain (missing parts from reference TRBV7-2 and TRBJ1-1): GAGVSQSPSNKVTEKGKDVELRCDPISGHTALYWYRQSLGQGLEFLIYFQGNSAPDKSGLPSDRFSAERTGGSVSTLTIQRTQQEDSAVYLCASSSPFSQMNTEAFFGQGTRLTVV.

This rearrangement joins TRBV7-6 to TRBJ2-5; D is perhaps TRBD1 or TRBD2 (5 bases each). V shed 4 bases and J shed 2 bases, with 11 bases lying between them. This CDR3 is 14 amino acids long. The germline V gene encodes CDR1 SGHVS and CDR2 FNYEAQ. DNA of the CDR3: TGTGCCAGCAGCTCCCGGGACGTTCAAGAGACCCAGTACTTC. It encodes CASSSRDVQETQYF.

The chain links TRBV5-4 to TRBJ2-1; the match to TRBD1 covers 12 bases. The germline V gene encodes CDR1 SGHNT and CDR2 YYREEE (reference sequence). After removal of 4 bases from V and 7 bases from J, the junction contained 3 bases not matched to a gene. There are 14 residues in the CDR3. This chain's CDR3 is CASSQGQGANEQFF. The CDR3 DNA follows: TGTGCCAGCAGCCAGGGACAGGGGGCGAATGAGCAGTTCTTC.

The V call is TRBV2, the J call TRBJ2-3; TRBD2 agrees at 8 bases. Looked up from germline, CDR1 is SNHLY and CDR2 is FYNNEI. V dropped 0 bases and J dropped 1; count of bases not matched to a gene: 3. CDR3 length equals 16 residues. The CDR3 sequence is CASSEALRGGTDTQYF. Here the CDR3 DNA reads TGTGCCAGCAGTGAAGCCTTGCGGGGGGGCACAGATACGCAGTATTTT.

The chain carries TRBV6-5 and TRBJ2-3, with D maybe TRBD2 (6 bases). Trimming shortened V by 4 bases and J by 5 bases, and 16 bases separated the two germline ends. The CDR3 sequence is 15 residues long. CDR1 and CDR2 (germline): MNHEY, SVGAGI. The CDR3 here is CASSSDFGGGDTQYF. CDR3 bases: TGTGCCAGCAGTTCGGATTTTGGGGGAGGAGATACGCAGTATTTT.

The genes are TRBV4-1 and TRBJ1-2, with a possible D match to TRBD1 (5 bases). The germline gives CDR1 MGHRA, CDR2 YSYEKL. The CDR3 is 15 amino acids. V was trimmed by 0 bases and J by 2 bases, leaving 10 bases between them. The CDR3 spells CASSQDRGDNYGYTF. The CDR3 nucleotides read TGCGCCAGCAGCCAAGATCGTGGGGACAACTATGGCTACACCTTC.

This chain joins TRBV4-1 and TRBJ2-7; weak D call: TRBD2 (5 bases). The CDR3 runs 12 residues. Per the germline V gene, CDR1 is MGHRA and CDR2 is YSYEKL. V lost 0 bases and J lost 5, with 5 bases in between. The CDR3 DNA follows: TGCGCCAGCAGCCAAGAGGGAGACGAGCAGTACTTC. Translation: CASSQEGDEQYF.

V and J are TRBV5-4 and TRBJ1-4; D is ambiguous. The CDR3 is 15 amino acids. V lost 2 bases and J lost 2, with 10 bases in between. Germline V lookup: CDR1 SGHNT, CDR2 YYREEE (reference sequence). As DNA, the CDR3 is TGTGCCAGCAGCTTAGTTGGAGACACTAATGAAAAACTGTTTTTT. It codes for CASSLVGDTNEKLFF.

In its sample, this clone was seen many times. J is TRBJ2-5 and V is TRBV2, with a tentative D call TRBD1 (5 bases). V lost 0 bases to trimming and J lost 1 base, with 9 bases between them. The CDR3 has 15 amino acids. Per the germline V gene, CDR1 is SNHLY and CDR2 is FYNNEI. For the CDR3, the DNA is TGTGCCAGCAGTGAAGCTCCAGGGTCCCAAGAGACCCAGTACTTC. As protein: CASSEAPGSQETQYF.

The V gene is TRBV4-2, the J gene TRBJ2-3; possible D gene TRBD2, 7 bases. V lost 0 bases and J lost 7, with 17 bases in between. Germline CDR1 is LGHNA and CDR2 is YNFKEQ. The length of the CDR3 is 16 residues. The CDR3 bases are TGTGCCAGCAGCCAAGAGCACTCGGGGGGCTCGTATACGCAGTATTTT. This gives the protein CASSQEHSGGSYTQYF.

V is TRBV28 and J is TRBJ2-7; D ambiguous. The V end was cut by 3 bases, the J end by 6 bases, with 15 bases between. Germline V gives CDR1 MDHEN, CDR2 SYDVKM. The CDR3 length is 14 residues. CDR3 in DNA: TGTGCCAGCAGTTTCCTAAAGCCAATAAGCGAGCAGTACTTC. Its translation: CASSFLKPISEQYF.

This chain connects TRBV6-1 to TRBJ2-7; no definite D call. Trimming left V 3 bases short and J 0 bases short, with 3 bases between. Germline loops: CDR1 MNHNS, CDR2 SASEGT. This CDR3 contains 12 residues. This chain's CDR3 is CASSDDSYEQYF. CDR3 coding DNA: TGTGCCAGCAGTGATGACTCCTACGAGCAGTACTTC.

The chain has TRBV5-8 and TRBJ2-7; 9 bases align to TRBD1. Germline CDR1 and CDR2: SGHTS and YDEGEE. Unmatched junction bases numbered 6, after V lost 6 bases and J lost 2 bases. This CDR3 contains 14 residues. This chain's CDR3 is CASNSGTGPYEQYF. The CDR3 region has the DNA TGTGCCAGCAACTCCGGGACAGGGCCCTACGAGCAGTACTTC.

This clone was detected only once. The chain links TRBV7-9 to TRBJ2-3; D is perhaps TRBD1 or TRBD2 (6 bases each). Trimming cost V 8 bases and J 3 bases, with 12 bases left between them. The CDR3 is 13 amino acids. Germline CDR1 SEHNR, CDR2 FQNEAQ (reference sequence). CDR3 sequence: CASRTGATDTQYF. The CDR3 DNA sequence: TGTGCCAGCCGCACGGGGGCAACAGATACGCAGTATTTT.

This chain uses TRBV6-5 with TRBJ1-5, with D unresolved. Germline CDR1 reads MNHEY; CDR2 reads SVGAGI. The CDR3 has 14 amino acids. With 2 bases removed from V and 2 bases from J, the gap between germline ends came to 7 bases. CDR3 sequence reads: CASSYGFGNQPQHF. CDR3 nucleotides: TGTGCCAGCAGTTACGGGTTTGGCAATCAGCCCCAGCATTTT.